This is a list of T cell receptor beta chains from one sample in a study of radiotherapy plus CTLA-4 blockade in lung cancer. Assay used: immunoSEQ multiplex PCR; TCRdb lists only in-frame clones, some missing. In the table there are 100,000 to 150,000 clones, approximately 90% of which are singletons. Sequencing used peripheral blood, obtained from a patient treated with radiotherapy plus ipilimumab. Source of these receptors: a human donor with non-small cell lung cancer that progressed on radiotherapy plus ipilimumab. CDR3s include the opening cysteine and the closing phenylalanine or tryptophan. D genes are given only for firm matches. Clone size appears in some rows only: once, few, many, or a class for an expanded clone.

>-|TRBD2|TRBV5-1|TRBJ2-1
CASSSQTLAGEEQFF
TGCGCCAGCAGCTCACAGACTTTAGCGGGAGAAGAGCAGTTCTTC
>-|-|TRBV7-8|TRBJ2-7
CASSPDPYEQYF
TGTGCCAGCAGCCCAGACCCCTACGAGCAGTACTTC
>-|-|TRBV2|TRBJ1-1
CASSEQGSDPEAFF
TGTGCCAGCAGTGAACAGGGGAGCGACCCTGAAGCTTTCTTT
>-|-|TRBV19|TRBJ2-1
CASSRRTGTALDEQFF
TGTGCCAGTAGTAGGAGAACAGGGACCGCTCTAGATGAGCAGTTCTTC
>-|TRBD1|TRBV4-1|TRBJ2-3
CASSHQGQGLGSTDTQYF
TGCGCCAGCAGCCACCAAGGACAGGGCCTCGGTTCTACAGATACGCAGTATTTT
>once|-|TRBV6-5|TRBJ2-2
CASSYFRTAGELFF
TGTGCCAGCAGTTATTTCCGGACAGCCGGGGAGCTGTTTTTT
>-|-|TRBV2|TRBJ1-4
CASYEETADEKLFF
TGTGCCTCCTACGAGGAGACAGCAGACGAAAAACTGTTTTTT
>-|-|TRBV4-1|TRBJ2-3
CASSLSSGIRSSTDTQYF
TGCGCCAGCAGTCTCTCATCAGGGATCCGCTCTAGCACAGATACGCAGTATTTT
>-|-|TRBV5-1|TRBJ2-5
CASSLAEGQETQYF
TGCGCCAGCAGCTTGGCCGAGGGGCAAGAGACCCAGTACTTC
>-|TRBD2|TRBV30|TRBJ2-7
CAWSIGLAAGGDEQYF
TGTGCCTGGAGTATCGGTCTCGCGGCGGGAGGTGACGAGCAGTACTTC
>-|-|TRBV2|TRBJ1-3
CASTLYSGNTIYF
TGTGCCAGCACCCTCTACTCTGGAAACACCATATATTTT
>once|-|TRBV6-1|TRBJ1-3
CASSLHFLSGNTIYF
TGTGCCAGCAGCTTGCATTTCCTCTCTGGAAACACCATATATTTT
>-|-|TRBV10-2|TRBJ1-1
CASSEGGEAFF
TGCGCCAGCAGTGAGGGTGGGGAAGCTTTCTTT
>-|-|TRBV2|TRBJ2-7
CASRTGTSLGEQYF
TGTGCCAGCAGGACCGGGACTTCCCTGGGGGAGCAGTACTTC
>-|-|TRBV2|TRBJ1-1
CASGPGTRVTEAFF
TGTGCCAGCGGGCCCGGGACCAGGGTCACTGAAGCTTTCTTT
>-|-|TRBV15|TRBJ2-5
CATSRPEGGAETQYF
TGTGCCACCAGCAGACCCGAGGGGGGGGCGGAGACCCAGTACTTC
>-|TRBD1|TRBV10-3|TRBJ1-1
CAIRSDRGFNTEAFF
TGTGCCATCAGATCCGACAGGGGATTTAACACTGAAGCTTTCTTT
>-|TRBD1|TRBV6-1|TRBJ2-7
CASSAGQGEFGEQYF
TGTGCCAGCAGCGCCGGACAGGGTGAATTTGGGGAGCAGTACTTC
>-|-|TRBV4-2|TRBJ1-3
CASSQDQGNGNTIYF
TGTGCCAGCAGCCAAGATCAAGGTAACGGAAACACCATATATTTT
>-|TRBD2|TRBV5-1|TRBJ2-2
CASSLVAGDGELFF
TGCGCCAGCAGCTTGGTAGCGGGAGACGGGGAGCTGTTTTTT
>-|TRBD1|TRBV2|TRBJ1-2
CASRTGGQFYGYTF
TGTGCCAGCAGAACAGGGGGACAATTCTATGGCTACACCTTC
>once|-|TRBV28|TRBJ1-5
CASSLFPIEAQRSNQPQHF
TGTGCCAGCAGTTTATTCCCCATTGAGGCCCAACGGAGCAATCAGCCCCAGCATTTT
>-|-|TRBV19|TRBJ1-2
CASSPGGGGYGYTF
TGTGCCAGTAGTCCCGGAGGGGGGGGCTATGGCTACACCTTC
>-|TRBD1|TRBV6-1|TRBJ1-5
CASSDREGAPVGGNQPQHF
TGTGCCAGCAGTGACCGTGAGGGGGCGCCCGTGGGGGGCAATCAGCCCCAGCATTTT